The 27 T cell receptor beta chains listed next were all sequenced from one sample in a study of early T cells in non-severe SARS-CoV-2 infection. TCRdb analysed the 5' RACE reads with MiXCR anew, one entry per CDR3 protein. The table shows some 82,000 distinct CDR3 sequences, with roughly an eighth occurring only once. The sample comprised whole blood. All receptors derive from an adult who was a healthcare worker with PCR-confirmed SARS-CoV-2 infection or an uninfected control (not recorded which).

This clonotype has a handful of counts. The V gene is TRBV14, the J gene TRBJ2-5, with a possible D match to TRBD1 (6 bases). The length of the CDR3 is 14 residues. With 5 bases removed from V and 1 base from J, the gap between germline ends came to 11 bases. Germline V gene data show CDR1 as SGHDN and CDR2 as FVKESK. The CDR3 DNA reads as TGTGCCAGCAGCGGCACAGGGACCCAAGAGACCCAGTACTTC. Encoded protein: CASSGTGTQETQYF.

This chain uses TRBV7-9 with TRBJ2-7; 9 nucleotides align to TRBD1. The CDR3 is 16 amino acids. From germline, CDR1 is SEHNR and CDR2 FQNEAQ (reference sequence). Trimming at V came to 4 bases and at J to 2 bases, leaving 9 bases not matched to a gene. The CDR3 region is CASSSPGQGNPYEQYF. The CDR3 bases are TGTGCCAGCAGCTCCCCGGGACAGGGAAACCCCTACGAGCAGTACTTC.

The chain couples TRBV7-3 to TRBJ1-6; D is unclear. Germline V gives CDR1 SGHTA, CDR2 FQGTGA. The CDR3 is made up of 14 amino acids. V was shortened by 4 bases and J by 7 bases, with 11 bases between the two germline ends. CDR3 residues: CASSSSGMNSPLHF. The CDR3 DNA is TGTGCCAGCAGCTCATCGGGTATGAATTCACCCCTCCACTTT. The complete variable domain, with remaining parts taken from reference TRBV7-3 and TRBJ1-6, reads GAGVSQTPSNKVTEKGKYVELRCDPISGHTALYWYRQSLGQGPEFLIYFQGTGAADDSGLPNDRFFAVRPEGSVSTLKIQRTERGDSAVYLCASSSSGMNSPLHFGNGTRLTVT.

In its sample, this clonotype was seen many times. The CDR3: CASSPGGFADGKLFF. The CDR3 bases are TGTGCCAGCAGCCCCGGCGGGTTCGCAGACGGAAAACTGTTTTTT. This chain joins TRBV7-2 and TRBJ1-4; D gene unclear. Germline V gene data show CDR1 as SGHTA and CDR2 as FQGNSA. Trimming removed 5 bases from V and 10 bases from J, with 20 bases in between. The CDR3 totals 15 residues.

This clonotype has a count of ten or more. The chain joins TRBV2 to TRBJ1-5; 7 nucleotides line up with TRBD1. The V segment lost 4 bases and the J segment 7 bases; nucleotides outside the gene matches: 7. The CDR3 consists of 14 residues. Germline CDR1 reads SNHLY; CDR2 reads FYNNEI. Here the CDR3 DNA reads TGTGCCAGCAGTGCAGGGCAGGGGGGACAGCCCCAGCATTTT. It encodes CASSAGQGGQPQHF.

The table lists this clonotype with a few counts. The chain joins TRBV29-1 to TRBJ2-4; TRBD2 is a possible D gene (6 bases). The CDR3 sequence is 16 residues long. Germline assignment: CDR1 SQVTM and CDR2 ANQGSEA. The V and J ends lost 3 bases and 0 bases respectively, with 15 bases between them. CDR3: CSVEGGIGLAKNIQYF. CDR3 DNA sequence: TGCAGCGTTGAGGGGGGAATCGGCCTAGCCAAAAACATTCAGTACTTC.

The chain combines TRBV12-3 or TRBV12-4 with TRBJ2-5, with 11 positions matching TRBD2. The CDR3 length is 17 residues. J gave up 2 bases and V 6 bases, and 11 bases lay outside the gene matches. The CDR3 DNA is TGTGCCAGCAGCCTCGCTAGCGGGAGGCCCCTGCAAGAGACCCAGTACTTC. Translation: CASSLASGRPLQETQYF.

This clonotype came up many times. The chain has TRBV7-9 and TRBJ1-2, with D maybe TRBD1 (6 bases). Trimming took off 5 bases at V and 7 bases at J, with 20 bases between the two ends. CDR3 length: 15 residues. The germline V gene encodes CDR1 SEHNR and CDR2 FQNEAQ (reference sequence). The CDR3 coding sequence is TGTGCCAGCAGCCAGGGGAGAAATCTTATGGGTGGCTACACCTTC. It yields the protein CASSQGRNLMGGYTF.

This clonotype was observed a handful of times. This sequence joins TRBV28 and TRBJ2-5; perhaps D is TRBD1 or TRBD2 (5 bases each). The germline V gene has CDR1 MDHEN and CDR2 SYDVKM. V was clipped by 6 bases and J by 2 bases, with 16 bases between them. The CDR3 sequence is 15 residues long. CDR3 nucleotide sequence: TGTGCCAGCAGAGCCCCGGGACGAACTCAAGAGACCCAGTACTTC. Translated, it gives CASRAPGRTQETQYF.

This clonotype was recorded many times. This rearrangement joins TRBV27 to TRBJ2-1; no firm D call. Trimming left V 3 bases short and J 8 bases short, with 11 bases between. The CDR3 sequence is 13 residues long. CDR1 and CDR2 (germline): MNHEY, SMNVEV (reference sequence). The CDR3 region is CASSFPSSHEQFF. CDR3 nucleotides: TGTGCCAGCAGTTTCCCCTCCAGCCATGAGCAGTTCTTC.

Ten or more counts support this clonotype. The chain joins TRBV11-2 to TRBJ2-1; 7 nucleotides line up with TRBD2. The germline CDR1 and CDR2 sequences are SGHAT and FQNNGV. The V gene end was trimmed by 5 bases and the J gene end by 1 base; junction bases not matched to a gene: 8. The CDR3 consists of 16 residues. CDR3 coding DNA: TGTGCCAGCAGCCCTGGGTGGGGGGGTTCCTACAATGAGCAGTTCTTC. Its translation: CASSPGWGGSYNEQFF.

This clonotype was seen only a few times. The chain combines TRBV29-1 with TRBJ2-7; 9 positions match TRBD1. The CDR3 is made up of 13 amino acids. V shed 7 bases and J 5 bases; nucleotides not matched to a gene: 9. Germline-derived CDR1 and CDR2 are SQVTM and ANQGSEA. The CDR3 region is CSALGQGVHEQYF. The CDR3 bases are TGCAGCGCCTTGGGACAGGGAGTCCACGAGCAGTACTTC.

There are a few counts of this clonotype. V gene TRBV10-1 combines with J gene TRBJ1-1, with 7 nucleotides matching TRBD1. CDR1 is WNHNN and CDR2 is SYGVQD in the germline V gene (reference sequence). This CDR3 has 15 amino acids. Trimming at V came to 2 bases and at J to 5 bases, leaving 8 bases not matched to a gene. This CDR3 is CASSEERGPGTEAFF. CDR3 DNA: TGCGCCAGCAGTGAGGAAAGGGGGCCGGGAACTGAAGCTTTCTTT.

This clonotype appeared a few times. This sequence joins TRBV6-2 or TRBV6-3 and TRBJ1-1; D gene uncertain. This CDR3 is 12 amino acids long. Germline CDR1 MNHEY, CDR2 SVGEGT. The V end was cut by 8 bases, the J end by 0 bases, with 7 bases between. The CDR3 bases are TGTGCCAGCTTTGACTTGAACACTGAAGCTTTCTTT. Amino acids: CASFDLNTEAFF.

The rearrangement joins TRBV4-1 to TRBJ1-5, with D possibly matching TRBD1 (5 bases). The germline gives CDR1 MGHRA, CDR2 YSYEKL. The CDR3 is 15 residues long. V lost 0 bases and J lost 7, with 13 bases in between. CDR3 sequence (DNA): TGCGCCAGCAGCCAAGAGGCAGGGATTGGGCAGCCCCAGCATTTT. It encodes CASSQEAGIGQPQHF.

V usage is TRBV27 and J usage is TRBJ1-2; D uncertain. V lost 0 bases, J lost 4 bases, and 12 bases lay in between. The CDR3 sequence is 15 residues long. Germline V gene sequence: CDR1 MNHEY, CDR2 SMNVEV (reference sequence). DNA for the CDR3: TGTGCCAGCAGTTTATCTTCCAGTAACCCCTATGGCTACACCTTC. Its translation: CASSLSSSNPYGYTF.

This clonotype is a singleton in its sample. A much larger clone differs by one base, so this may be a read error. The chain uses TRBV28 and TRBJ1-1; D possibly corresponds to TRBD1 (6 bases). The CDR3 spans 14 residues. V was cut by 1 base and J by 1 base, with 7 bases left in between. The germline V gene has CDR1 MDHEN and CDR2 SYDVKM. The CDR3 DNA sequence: TGTGCCAGCAGTTTATCAGGGGAGAACACTGAAGCTTTCTTT. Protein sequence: CASSLSGENTEAFF.

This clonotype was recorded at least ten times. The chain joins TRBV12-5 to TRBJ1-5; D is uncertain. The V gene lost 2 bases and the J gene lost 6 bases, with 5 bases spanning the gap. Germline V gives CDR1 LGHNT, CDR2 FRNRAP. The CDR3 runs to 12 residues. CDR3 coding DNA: TGTGCTAGTGGTTTGTCAACTCAGCCCCAGCATTTT. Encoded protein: CASGLSTQPQHF.

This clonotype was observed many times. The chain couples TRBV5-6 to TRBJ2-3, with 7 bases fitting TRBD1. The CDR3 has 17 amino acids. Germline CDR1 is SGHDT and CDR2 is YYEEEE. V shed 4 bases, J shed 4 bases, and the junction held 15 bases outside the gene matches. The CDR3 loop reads CASSALNGQVVPDTQYF. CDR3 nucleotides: TGTGCCAGCAGCGCGCTCAATGGACAGGTCGTGCCAGATACGCAGTATTTT.

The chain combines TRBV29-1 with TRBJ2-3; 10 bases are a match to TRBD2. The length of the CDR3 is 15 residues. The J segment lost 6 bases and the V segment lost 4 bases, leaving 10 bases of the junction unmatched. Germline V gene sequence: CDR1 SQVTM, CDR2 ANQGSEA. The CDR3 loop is CSVGRGLAETDTQYF. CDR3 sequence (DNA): TGCAGCGTTGGACGTGGACTAGCGGAAACGGATACGCAGTATTTT.

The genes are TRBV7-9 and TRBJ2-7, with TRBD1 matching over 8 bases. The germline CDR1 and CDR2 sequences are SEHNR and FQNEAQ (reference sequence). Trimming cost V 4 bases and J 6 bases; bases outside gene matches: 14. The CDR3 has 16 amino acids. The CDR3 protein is CASSSAGQVVRGEQYF. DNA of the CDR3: TGTGCCAGCAGCTCGGCGGGACAGGTTGTGAGGGGCGAGCAGTACTTC.

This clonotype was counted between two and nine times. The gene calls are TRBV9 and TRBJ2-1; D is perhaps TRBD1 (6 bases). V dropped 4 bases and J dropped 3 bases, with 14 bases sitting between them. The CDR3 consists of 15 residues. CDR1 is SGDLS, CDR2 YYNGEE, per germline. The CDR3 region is CASSPRDILYNEQFF. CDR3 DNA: TGTGCCAGCAGCCCCCGGGACATCCTCTACAATGAGCAGTTCTTC.

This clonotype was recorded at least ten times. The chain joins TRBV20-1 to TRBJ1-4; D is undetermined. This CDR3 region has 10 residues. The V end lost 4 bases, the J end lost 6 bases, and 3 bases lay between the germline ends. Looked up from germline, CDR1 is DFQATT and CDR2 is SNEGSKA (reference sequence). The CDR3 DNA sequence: TGCAGTGCTAAGGATGAAAAACTGTTTTTT. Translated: CSAKDEKLFF.

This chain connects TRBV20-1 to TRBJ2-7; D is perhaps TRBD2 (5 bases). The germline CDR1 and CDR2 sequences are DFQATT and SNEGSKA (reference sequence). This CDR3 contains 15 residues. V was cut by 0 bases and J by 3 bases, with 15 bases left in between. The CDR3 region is CSARDLRGFSYEQYF. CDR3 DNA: TGCAGTGCTAGAGATTTAAGAGGGTTTAGCTACGAGCAGTACTTC.

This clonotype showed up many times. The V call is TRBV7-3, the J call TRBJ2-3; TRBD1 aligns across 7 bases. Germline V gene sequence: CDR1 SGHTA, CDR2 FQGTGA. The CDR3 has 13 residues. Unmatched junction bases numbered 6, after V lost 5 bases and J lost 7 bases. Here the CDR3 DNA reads TGTGCCAGCAGCGGGGGACAGCTTTATACGCAGTATTTT. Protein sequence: CASSGGQLYTQYF. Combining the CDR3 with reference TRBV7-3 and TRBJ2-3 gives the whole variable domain GAGVSQTPSNKVTEKGKYVELRCDPISGHTALYWYRQSLGQGPEFLIYFQGTGAADDSGLPNDRFFAVRPEGSVSTLKIQRTERGDSAVYLCASSGGQLYTQYFGPGTRLTVL.

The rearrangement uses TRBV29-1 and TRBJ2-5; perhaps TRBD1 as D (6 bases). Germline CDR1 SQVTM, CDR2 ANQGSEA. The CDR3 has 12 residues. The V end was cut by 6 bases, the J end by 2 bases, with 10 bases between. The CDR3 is CSVVQGQETQYF. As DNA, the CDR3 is TGCAGCGTAGTACAGGGACAAGAGACCCAGTACTTC.

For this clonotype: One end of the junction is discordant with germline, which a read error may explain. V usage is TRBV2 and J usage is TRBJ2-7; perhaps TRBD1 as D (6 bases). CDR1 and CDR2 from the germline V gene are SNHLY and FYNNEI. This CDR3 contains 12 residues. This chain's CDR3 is CTSRDINYEQYF. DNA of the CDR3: TGTACCAGCCGGGACATCAACTACGAGCAGTACTTC.